A selection of T cell receptor beta chains follows, all from one sample in a study of neurological immune-mediated disorders. TCRdb ran MiXCR on the 5' RACE reads and lists one entry per CDR3 protein. The sample holds 65,000 to 80,000 distinct CDR3 sequences, approximately 17% seen once. The sequencing input was PBMCs. The receptors originated from a woman between 40 and 55 years old in good health. Each CDR3 is given without its conserved first and last residue. Each record gives: J gene, D gene, V gene, CDR3 protein. D genes are given only for firm matches.

TRBJ2-3 - TRBV27 ASSRFQTIITDTQY
TRBJ2-3 - TRBV2 ASVDGIGGDTQY
TRBJ2-3 TRBD2 TRBV9 ASTPGGSGGYTQY
TRBJ1-1 TRBD1 TRBV5-5 ASSLGGLRTEAF
TRBJ1-1 TRBD1 TRBV20-1 SARYPGQGVEAF
TRBJ1-6 - TRBV7-2 ASSLVGTLHPLH
TRBJ1-5 - TRBV7-2 ASSSRPGGGNQPQH
TRBJ2-7 TRBD1 TRBV20-1 SARGGDRDYEQY
TRBJ1-4 - TRBV4-1 ASSQEGKWAEGVTNEKLF
TRBJ1-3 - TRBV15 ATSKVISGNTIY
TRBJ1-4 - TRBV21-1 ASSKALGKRDEKLF
TRBJ2-3 - TRBV9 ASSGAPSEKDTDTQY
TRBJ2-5 TRBD2 TRBV20-1 SARAGTSGSQREAQY
TRBJ1-2 - TRBV4-3 ASSQQGNIGYGYT
TRBJ2-3 - TRBV20-1 SASLADTQY
TRBJ1-5 - TRBV6-2/TRBV6-3 ASSYSGSQPQH
TRBJ1-1 - TRBV20-1 SARYGNTEAF
TRBJ2-1 TRBD1 TRBV5-1 ASSFGQGMGNEQF
TRBJ1-5 - TRBV20-1 SAPGGSPNQPQH
TRBJ1-6 - TRBV12-3/TRBV12-4 ASSLGGARTLH
TRBJ1-1 TRBD1 TRBV4-2 ASSQTVTGPLNTEAF
TRBJ1-5 TRBD1 TRBV6-2/TRBV6-3 ASTDRGHRTQH
TRBJ2-1 - TRBV15 ATSRRRDGLNEQF
TRBJ2-1 - TRBV6-5 ASSYSGGEQF
TRBJ2-7 - TRBV11-2 ASSFQITSSYEQY
TRBJ2-2 - TRBV28 ASSFGQLNTGELF
TRBJ1-5 - TRBV20-1 SAAGQSSNQPQH
TRBJ2-3 TRBD2 TRBV7-2 ASSLWGPRARLAGGDTQY
TRBJ2-2 - TRBV20-1 SARDGGRDTGELF
TRBJ2-3 TRBD2 TRBV5-1 ASSVTSGGPWDTQY
TRBJ1-1 TRBD1 TRBV4-3 ASSQGTGENTEAF
TRBJ2-5 TRBD2 TRBV20-1 SAVSGLARSAQETQY
TRBJ2-5 TRBD2 TRBV6-1 ASSLTGTRGETQY
TRBJ1-4 - TRBV15 ATSRGLQGPNEKLF
TRBJ2-6 - TRBV15 ATSRGPLTGANVLT
TRBJ2-5 TRBD2 TRBV5-1 ASSLAGRGVQETQY
TRBJ2-2 - TRBV7-6 ASSPPGHDTGELF
TRBJ2-1 - TRBV5-1 ASSVGLDKF
TRBJ1-2 - TRBV25-1 ASSRGAENYGYT
TRBJ2-3 - TRBV20-1 SARDSGLTDTQY
TRBJ1-1 TRBD1 TRBV6-5 ASRRLVQGARNTEAF
TRBJ2-3 TRBD1 TRBV9 ASSVVGTVPSDTQY
TRBJ1-1 - TRBV4-3 ASSLRPLGDTEAF
TRBJ2-7 - TRBV5-1 ASSPDTDYEQY
TRBJ1-6 - TRBV7-2 ASSIGQGYNSPLH
TRBJ1-6 - TRBV10-3 AISESLTGNSPLH
TRBJ1-4 - TRBV5-5 ASSPRVYGANEKLF
TRBJ2-1 TRBD2 TRBV7-8 ASSSIVAGGRTEQF
TRBJ2-1 TRBD1 TRBV12-3/TRBV12-4 ASSLARTGVEQF
TRBJ2-2 TRBD1 TRBV5-1 ASSLLGTGNTGELF